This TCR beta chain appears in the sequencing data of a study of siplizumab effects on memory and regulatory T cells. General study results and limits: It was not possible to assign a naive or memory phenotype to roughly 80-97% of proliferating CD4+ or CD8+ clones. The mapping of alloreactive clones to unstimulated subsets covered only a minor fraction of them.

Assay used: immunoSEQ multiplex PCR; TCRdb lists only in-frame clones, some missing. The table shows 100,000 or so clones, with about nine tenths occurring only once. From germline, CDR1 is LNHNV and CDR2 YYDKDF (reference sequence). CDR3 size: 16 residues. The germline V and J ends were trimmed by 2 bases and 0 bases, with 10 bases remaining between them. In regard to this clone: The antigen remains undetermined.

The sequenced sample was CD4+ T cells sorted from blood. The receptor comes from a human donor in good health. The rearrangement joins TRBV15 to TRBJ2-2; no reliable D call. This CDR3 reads CATSRTSYSNTGELFF. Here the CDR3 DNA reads TGTGCCACCAGCAGAACTTCTTATTCGAACACCGGGGAGCTGTTTTTT.